A single sample is the source of the 30 T cell receptor beta chains below, sequenced in a study of T cells in Graves' hyperthyroidism and ophthalmopathy. Regions amplified from RNA transcripts were the TCR beta CDR3 regions. First-round RT-PCR with HTBI primers amplified the TCR CDR3 region. TCRdb fed the multiplex PCR reads into MiXCR, producing one record per CDR3 protein. The top ten clones hold about 7% of a sample with about 590,000 distinct CDR3 sequences, 15% to 18% of them seen once. The specimen was blood. All receptors come from a woman in her thirties with Graves' hyperthyroidism.

In its sample, this clonotype was seen many times. The chain is built from TRBV3-1 and TRBJ2-1; TRBD1 might be the D (6 bases). Germline V gene lookup returns CDR1 LGHDT and CDR2 YNNKEL (reference sequence). V lost 3 bases, J lost 5 bases, and 17 bases lay in between. The CDR3 contains 16 residues. CDR3 protein: CASSQDARGFNNEQFF. The CDR3, as DNA: TGTGCCAGCAGCCAGGATGCCAGGGGTTTTAACAATGAGCAGTTCTTC.

This clonotype turned up a few times. V and J are TRBV6-1 and TRBJ1-4, with D uncertain. The V gene's germline CDR1 is MNHNS and CDR2 SASEGT. The CDR3 has 11 residues. Trimming took 5 bases from V and 5 from J, leaving 3 bases between them. The CDR3 nucleotides are TGTGCCAGCAGTTTCAATGAAAAACTGTTTTTT. This translates into CASSFNEKLFF.

Many counts were recorded for this clonotype. CDR3 sequence: CASSLASVANYGYTF. The CDR3 DNA follows: TGTGCCAGCAGCTTAGCCTCCGTGGCGAACTATGGCTACACCTTC. The chain joins TRBV7-9 to TRBJ1-2; D gene unclear. Germline V gene data show CDR1 as SEHNR and CDR2 as FQNEAQ (reference sequence). Deletions cut 0 bases from V and 2 bases from J, with 10 bases between. The CDR3 has 15 amino acids.

In this sample, this clonotype turned up a few times. The chain couples TRBV11-2 to TRBJ1-4; D may be TRBD1 (5 bases). The CDR3 is made up of 18 amino acids. V dropped 5 bases and J dropped 4 bases, with 23 bases sitting between them. CDR1 is SGHAT and CDR2 is FQNNGV in the germline V gene. CDR3 in DNA: TGTGCCAGCAGCATCAGAAGGACACACCTAGGGGTTAATGAAAAACTGTTTTTT. It encodes CASSIRRTHLGVNEKLFF.

CDR3 in amino acids: CSASKVPGGNQPQHF. The CDR3 nucleotides read TGCAGTGCTAGTAAGGTCCCGGGGGGCAATCAGCCCCAGCATTTT. The chain joins TRBV20-1 to TRBJ1-5; D perhaps matches TRBD1 (5 bases). V dropped 3 bases and J dropped 2 bases, with 14 bases sitting between them. This CDR3 has 15 amino acids. Germline V CDR1 and CDR2: DFQATT, SNEGSKA (reference sequence).

The V gene is TRBV6-1, the J gene TRBJ1-4, with D possibly being TRBD1 (5 bases). CDR3 length equals 14 residues. CDR1 is MNHNS, CDR2 SASEGT, per germline. Trimming left V 6 bases short and J 5 bases short, with 13 bases between. CDR3 in DNA: TGTGCCAGCAGCGGCAGACAGCTAAATGAAAAACTGTTTTTT. Amino acids: CASSGRQLNEKLFF.

This chain joins TRBV7-6 and TRBJ2-1, with a possible D match to TRBD2 (5 bases). The CDR3 totals 13 residues. Germline V gene data show CDR1 as SGHVS and CDR2 as FNYEAQ. V lost 6 bases, J lost 7 bases, and 13 bases lay in between. The CDR3 spells CASSRTFGNEQFF. CDR3 nucleotides: TGTGCCAGCAGTCGGACTTTTGGGAATGAGCAGTTCTTC.

This clonotype was detected a few times. The chain recombines TRBV10-2 with TRBJ1-1; D not certain. The CDR3 spans 12 residues. V lost 8 bases, J lost 1 base, and 8 bases lay in between. Germline V CDR1 and CDR2: WSHSY, SAAADI. The CDR3 spells CASGVTNTEAFF. CDR3 sequence (DNA): TGCGCCAGCGGTGTCACGAACACTGAAGCTTTCTTT.

This clonotype showed up just a few times. This chain links TRBV19 with TRBJ1-5; the D gene is possibly TRBD1 (6 bases). V lost 1 base to trimming and J lost 6 bases, with 16 bases between them. The CDR3 runs 16 residues. The germline V gene encodes CDR1 LNHDA and CDR2 SQIVND (reference sequence). The CDR3 coding sequence is TGTGCCAGTAGTATAGGAGGCAGGGGAAGATCTCAGCCCCAGCATTTT. Translated: CASSIGGRGRSQPQHF.

This clonotype occurred many times. The chain uses TRBV28 and TRBJ1-6; 7 bases line up with TRBD1. Trimming at V came to 5 bases and at J to 6 bases, leaving 7 bases not matched to a gene. From germline, CDR1 is MDHEN and CDR2 SYDVKM. CDR3 length equals 15 residues. As DNA, the CDR3 is TGTGCCAGCAGTCCAGCCGGACAGGTTAATTCACCCCTCCACTTT. Residues: CASSPAGQVNSPLHF.

At least ten counts were recorded for this clonotype. The chain recombines TRBV2 with TRBJ2-3; 12 nucleotides agree with TRBD2. Germline V lookup: CDR1 SNHLY, CDR2 FYNNEI. V shed 8 bases, J shed 5 bases, and the junction held 5 bases outside the gene matches. This CDR3 spans 14 amino acids. CDR3 in DNA: TGTGCCAGCTCCCGGACTAGCGGGGAAGATACGCAGTATTTT. Translation gives CASSRTSGEDTQYF.

This clonotype showed up many times. V is TRBV11-2 and J is TRBJ2-1; 7 bases agree with TRBD1. Germline loops: CDR1 SGHAT, CDR2 FQNNGV. The CDR3 extends over 15 amino acids. The ends lost 5 bases at V and 6 bases at J; junction bases unmatched: 10. The CDR3 coding sequence is TGTGCCAGCAGCAAATCGACAGGGCCAGGCAATGAGCAGTTCTTC. It yields the protein CASSKSTGPGNEQFF.

J is TRBJ1-6 and V is TRBV30; D ambiguous. This CDR3 is built from 12 residues. The germline gives CDR1 GTSNPN, CDR2 SVGIG (reference sequence). V shed 0 bases and J shed 10 bases, with 7 bases lying between them. CDR3 amino acids: CAWSVVRSPLHF. The CDR3 nucleotides are TGTGCCTGGAGTGTGGTGAGATCACCCCTCCACTTT.

This clonotype has at least ten counts. This chain joins TRBV7-2 and TRBJ2-5; a possible D gene is TRBD1 (6 bases). V lost 6 bases to trimming and J lost 5 bases, with 19 bases between them. Germline CDR1 reads SGHTA; CDR2 reads FQGNSA. The CDR3 consists of 15 residues. In nucleotides, the CDR3 is TGTGCCAGCAGTATTATCGGACAGCCTGTGGAGACCCAGTACTTC. The encoded protein is CASSIIGQPVETQYF. The full variable domain, in which reference TRBV7-2 and TRBJ2-5 provide the parts outside the CDR3, is GAGVSQSPSNKVTEKGKDVELRCDPISGHTALYWYRQSLGQGLEFLIYFQGNSAPDKSGLPSDRFSAERTGGSVSTLTIQRTQQEDSAVYLCASSIIGQPVETQYFGPGTRLLVL.

This clonotype was recorded a few times. The V and J genes are TRBV24-1 and TRBJ2-1; D is uncertain. CDR1 KGHDR and CDR2 SFDVKD come from the germline V gene. The V gene lost 2 bases and the J gene lost 8 bases, with 12 bases spanning the gap. The CDR3 length is 14 residues. The CDR3 loop is CATSDSDPPDEQFF. CDR3 coding DNA: TGTGCCACCAGTGATTCAGACCCCCCGGATGAGCAGTTCTTC.

This clonotype was seen ten or more times. The chain links TRBV6-1 to TRBJ1-1, with D hard to call. V dropped 6 bases and J dropped 3 bases, with 23 bases sitting between them. The V gene's germline CDR1 is MNHNS and CDR2 SASEGT. The CDR3 is 17 amino acids. The CDR3 DNA is TGTGCCAGCAGACTTGTACGTGGCAGCAAGTGGGACACTGAAGCTTTCTTT. Encoded protein: CASRLVRGSKWDTEAFF.

This clonotype came up many times. The chain couples TRBV12-3 or TRBV12-4 to TRBJ1-5; D is uncertain. V was cut by 1 base and J by 2 bases, with 6 bases left in between. The CDR3 loop spans 14 amino acids. The CDR3 region has the DNA TGTGCCAGCAGTTTAGTTCTGGGCAATCAGCCCCAGCATTTT. Its translation: CASSLVLGNQPQHF.

As regards this clonotype: This could be a read error, since a much larger clone is one nucleotide away. This chain links TRBV7-9 with TRBJ2-1, with D possibly matching TRBD2 (6 bases). Per germline, CDR1 SEHNR and CDR2 FQNEAQ (reference sequence). The CDR3 contains 13 residues. V was pared by 4 bases and J by 7 bases, with 11 bases between. The DNA for the CDR3 is TGTGCCAGCAGCTCGGGGACTGAAAATGAGCAGTTCTTC. It translates to CASSSGTENEQFF.

This clonotype was counted many times. The rearrangement links TRBV7-2 to TRBJ2-7; no definite D call. Germline V gene sequence: CDR1 SGHTA, CDR2 FQGNSA. The CDR3 is 13 amino acids. Trimming stripped 2 bases from V and 6 bases from J, with 11 bases between. In DNA, the CDR3 is TGTGCCAGCAGCTTATACGGCACTGGCGAGCAGTACTTC. Its protein product is CASSLYGTGEQYF.

This clonotype was counted between two and nine times. This chain links TRBV20-1 with TRBJ2-3; D unresolved. Trimming shortened V by 2 bases and J by 2 bases, and 11 bases separated the two germline ends. The CDR3 has 14 residues. Germline V lookup: CDR1 DFQATT, CDR2 SNEGSKA (reference sequence). CDR3 region: CSARLHPITDTQYF. The DNA for the CDR3 is TGCAGTGCTAGATTACATCCCATCACAGATACGCAGTATTTT.

This clonotype occurred many times. The rearrangement uses TRBV28 and TRBJ2-1; 15 nucleotides match TRBD2. Germline V gene data show CDR1 as MDHEN and CDR2 as SYDVKM. With 4 bases clipped from V and 7 bases from J, the junction kept 8 bases outside the gene matches. The CDR3 spans 17 residues. The CDR3 protein is CASSSIFGLAGGNEQFF. CDR3 nucleotides: TGTGCCAGCAGTTCGATTTTTGGACTAGCGGGGGGGAATGAGCAGTTCTTC.

At least ten counts were recorded for this clonotype. This chain uses TRBV12-3 or TRBV12-4 with TRBJ2-5; TRBD1 might be the D (7 bases). The germline V and J ends were trimmed by 3 bases and 4 bases, with 15 bases remaining between them. The CDR3 runs to 15 residues. CDR3 region: CASSLETGRRETQYF. The CDR3 DNA is TGTGCCAGCAGTTTGGAGACAGGGAGGCGAGAGACCCAGTACTTC.

This clonotype was recorded many times. The rearrangement uses TRBV20-1 and TRBJ2-1, with a possible D match to TRBD2 (6 bases). V was clipped by 3 bases and J by 4 bases, with 16 bases between them. The CDR3 totals 15 residues. Germline CDR1 and CDR2: DFQATT and SNEGSKA (reference sequence). The CDR3 protein is CSASAAASAYNEQFF. The CDR3 bases are TGCAGTGCTAGTGCGGCGGCTAGCGCGTACAATGAGCAGTTCTTC.

About this clonotype itself: A read error may be the cause here, since a much bigger clone is one base away. CDR3 DNA sequence: TGTGCCAGCGGCCAAGCGGGCTTTGGGACTGAAGCTTTCTTT. Amino acids: CASGQAGFGTEAFF. V gene TRBV27 combines with J gene TRBJ1-1, with D unresolved. The germline V gene encodes CDR1 MNHEY and CDR2 SMNVEV (reference sequence). Trimming pared 8 bases from V and 5 bases from J, leaving 18 bases between. The length of the CDR3 is 14 residues.

Note on this clonotype: This may be a read error, as it is one base from a much larger clone. V and J are TRBV27 and TRBJ2-7; the match to TRBD2 covers 15 bases. This CDR3 has 17 residues. The J segment lost 9 bases and the V segment lost 5 bases, leaving 14 bases of the junction unmatched. Germline loops: CDR1 MNHEY, CDR2 SMNVEV (reference sequence). For the CDR3, the DNA is TGTGCCAGCAGTCCATCTCGCCCGGGACTAGCGGGAGGCGTGCAGTACTTC. It yields the protein CASSPSRPGLAGGVQYF.

V gene TRBV3-1 combines with J gene TRBJ2-1; 8 bases line up with TRBD1. Germline V gene sequence: CDR1 LGHDT, CDR2 YNNKEL (reference sequence). With V trimmed by 3 bases and J by 10 bases, 8 bases remained unmatched. The CDR3 length is 14 residues. CDR3 residues: CASSQGQERYEQFF. The CDR3 DNA follows: TGTGCCAGCAGCCAGGGACAGGAGAGATACGAGCAGTTCTTC.

Many counts were recorded for this clonotype. V gene TRBV12-3 or TRBV12-4 combines with J gene TRBJ2-5; possibly TRBD1 for D (7 bases). There are 14 residues in the CDR3. V shed 4 bases and J shed 10 bases, with 19 bases lying between them. CDR3 protein: CASSSRGVGGIQYF. The CDR3 nucleotides read TGTGCCAGCAGTTCCAGGGGGGTAGGAGGGATCCAGTACTTC.

This clonotype occurred once. This could be a read error, since a much larger clone is one nucleotide away. The chain is built from TRBV7-9 and TRBJ2-7; the D gene is possibly TRBD2 (5 bases). CDR3 length equals 14 residues. From germline, CDR1 is SEHNR and CDR2 FQNEAQ (reference sequence). The CDR3 DNA reads as TGTGCCAGCAGCTTACCCGGGGTCTCCTACGAGCATTACTTC. The encoded protein is CASSLPGVSYEHYF.

The chain links TRBV27 to TRBJ2-1, with D unresolved. Trimming shortened V by 7 bases and J by 0 bases, and 16 bases separated the two germline ends. CDR1 is MNHEY, CDR2 SMNVEV, per germline (reference sequence). This CDR3 contains 16 residues. CDR3 DNA sequence: TGTGCCAGCACCCCGAGAATAGTGAACTCCTACAATGAGCAGTTCTTC. Residues: CASTPRIVNSYNEQFF.

About this clonotype itself: This could be a read error, since a much larger clone is one nucleotide away. This chain connects TRBV18 to TRBJ2-1, with D perhaps TRBD1 or TRBD2 (6 bases each). Germline-derived CDR1 and CDR2 are KGHSH and LQKENI. Trimming took off 1 base at V and 6 bases at J, with 16 bases between the two ends. This CDR3 spans 16 amino acids. The CDR3 nucleotides read TGTGCCAGCTCACCACAACGTCTTCGGGGGCCCAATGAGCAGTTCTTC. Its translation is CASSPQRLRGPNEQFF. Full variable domain (outside the CDR3, taken from reference TRBV18 and TRBJ2-1): NAGVMQNPRHLVRRRGQEARLRCSPMKGHSHVYWYRQLPEEGLKFMVYLQKENIIDESGMPKERFSAEFPKEGPSILRIQQVVRGDSAAYFCASSPQRLRGPNEQFFGPGTRLTVL.